This TCR beta chain was observed in a study of spatial heterogeneity in lung cancer. Time point given: sample taken at primary tumor resection. This clonotype was recorded at least ten times. TCRdb redid the calling of the 5' RACE reads with MiXCR, one entry per CDR3 protein. The sample includes fewer than 45,000 distinct CDR3 sequences, under 8.5% of them seen just once. The TCR comes from a female donor with early-stage non-small cell lung cancer. The material sequenced was PBMCs, taken at surgery.

CDR3: CASSFLLAGFGNEQYF. DNA for the CDR3: TGTGCCAGCAGCTTTCTACTAGCGGGATTTGGTAACGAGCAGTACTTC. The V and J genes are TRBV5-4 and TRBJ2-7, with 10 bases matching TRBD2. The CDR3 contains 16 residues. J gave up 5 bases and V 2 bases, and 10 bases lay outside the gene matches. From germline, CDR1 is SGHNT and CDR2 YYREEE (reference sequence). Based on the CDR3 plus reference TRBV5-4 and TRBJ2-7, the full variable domain is ETGVTQSPTHLIKTRGQQVTLRCSSQSGHNTVSWYQQALGQGPQFIFQYYREEENGRGNFPPRFSGLQFPNYSSELNVNALELDDSALYLCASSFLLAGFGNEQYFGPGTRLTVT.